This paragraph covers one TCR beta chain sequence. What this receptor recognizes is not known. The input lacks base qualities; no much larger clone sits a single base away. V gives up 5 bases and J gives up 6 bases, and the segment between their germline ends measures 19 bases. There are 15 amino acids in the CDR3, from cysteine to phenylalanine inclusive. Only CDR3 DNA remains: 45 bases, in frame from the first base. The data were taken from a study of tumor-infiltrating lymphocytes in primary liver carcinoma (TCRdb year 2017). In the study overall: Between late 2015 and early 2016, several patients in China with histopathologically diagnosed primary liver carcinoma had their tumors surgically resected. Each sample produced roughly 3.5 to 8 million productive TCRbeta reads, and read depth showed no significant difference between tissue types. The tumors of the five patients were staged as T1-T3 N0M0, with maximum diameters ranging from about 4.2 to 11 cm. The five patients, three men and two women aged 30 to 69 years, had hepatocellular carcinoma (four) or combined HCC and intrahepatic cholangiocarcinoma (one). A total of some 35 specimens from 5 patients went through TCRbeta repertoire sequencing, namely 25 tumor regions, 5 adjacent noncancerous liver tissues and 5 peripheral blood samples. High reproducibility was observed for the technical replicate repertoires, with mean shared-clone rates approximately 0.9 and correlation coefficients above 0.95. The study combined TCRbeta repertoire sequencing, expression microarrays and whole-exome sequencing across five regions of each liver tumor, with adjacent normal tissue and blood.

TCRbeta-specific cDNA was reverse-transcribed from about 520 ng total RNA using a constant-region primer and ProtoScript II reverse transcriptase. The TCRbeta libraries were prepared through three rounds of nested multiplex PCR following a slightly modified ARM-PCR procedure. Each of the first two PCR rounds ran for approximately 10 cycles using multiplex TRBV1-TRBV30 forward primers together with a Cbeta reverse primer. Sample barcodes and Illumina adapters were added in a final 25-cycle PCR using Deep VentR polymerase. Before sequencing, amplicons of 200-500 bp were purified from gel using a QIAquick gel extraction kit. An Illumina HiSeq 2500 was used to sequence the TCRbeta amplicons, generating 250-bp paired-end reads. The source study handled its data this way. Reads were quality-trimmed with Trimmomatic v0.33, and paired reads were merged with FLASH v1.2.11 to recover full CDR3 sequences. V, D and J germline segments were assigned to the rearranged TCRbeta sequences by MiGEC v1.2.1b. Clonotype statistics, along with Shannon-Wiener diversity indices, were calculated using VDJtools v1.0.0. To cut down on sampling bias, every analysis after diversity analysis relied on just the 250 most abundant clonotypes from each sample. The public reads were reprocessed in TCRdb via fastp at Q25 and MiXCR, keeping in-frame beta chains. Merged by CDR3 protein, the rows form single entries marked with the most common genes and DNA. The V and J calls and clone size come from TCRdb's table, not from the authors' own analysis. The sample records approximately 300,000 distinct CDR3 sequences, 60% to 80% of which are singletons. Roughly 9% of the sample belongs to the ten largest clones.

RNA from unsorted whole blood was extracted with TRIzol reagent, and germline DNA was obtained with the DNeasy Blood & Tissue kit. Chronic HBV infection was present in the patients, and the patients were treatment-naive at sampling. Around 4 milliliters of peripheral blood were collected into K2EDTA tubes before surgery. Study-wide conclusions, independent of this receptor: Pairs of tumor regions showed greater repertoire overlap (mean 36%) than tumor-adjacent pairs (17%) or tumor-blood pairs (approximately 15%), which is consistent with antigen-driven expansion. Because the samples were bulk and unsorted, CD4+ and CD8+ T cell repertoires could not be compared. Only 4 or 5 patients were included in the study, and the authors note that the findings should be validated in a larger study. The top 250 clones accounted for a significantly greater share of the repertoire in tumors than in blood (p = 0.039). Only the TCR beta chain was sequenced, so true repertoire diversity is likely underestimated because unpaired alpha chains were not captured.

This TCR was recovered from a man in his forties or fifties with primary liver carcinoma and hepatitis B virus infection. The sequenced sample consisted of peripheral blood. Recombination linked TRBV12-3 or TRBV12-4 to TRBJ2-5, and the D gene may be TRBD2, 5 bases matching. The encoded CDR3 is CASSIWTGEGKTQYF. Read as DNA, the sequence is TGTGCCAGCAGTATTTGGACTGGGGAAGGAAAGACCCAGTACTTC.